Listed here are 29 T cell receptor beta chains from one sample, sequenced in a study of response to subunit inactivated influenza vaccine. TCRdb ran MiXCR on the RT-PCR reads and lists one entry per CDR3 protein. The table has around 470,000 distinct CDR3 sequences, 6.5% to 8% seen once; the top ten hold about an eighth. The starting material was PBMCs from blood, obtained around 2 years after vaccination. The receptor set was obtained from a man between 50 and 69 years old who received an inactivated influenza vaccine.

This clonotype has more than one count but fewer than ten. This chain connects TRBV2 to TRBJ2-3; TRBD1 agrees at 8 bases. The CDR3 is 14 residues long. CDR1 is SNHLY and CDR2 is FYNNEI in the germline V gene. V dropped 10 bases and J dropped 0; count of bases not matched to a gene: 6. For the CDR3, the DNA is TGTGCCACCGAGGGGACAGGCAGCACAGATACGCAGTATTTT. Translated: CATEGTGSTDTQYF. The entire variable domain, with the rest obtained from reference TRBV2 and TRBJ2-3, is as follows: EPEVTQTPSHQVTQMGQEVILRCVPISNHLYFYWYRQILGQKVEFLVSFYNNEISEKSEIFDDQFSVERPDGSNFTLKIRSTKLEDSAMYFCATEGTGSTDTQYFGPGTRLTVL.

The chain couples TRBV5-1 to TRBJ2-7; 8 bases map to TRBD1. The CDR3 length is 17 residues. V lost 4 bases to trimming and J lost 0 bases; unmatched junction nucleotides: 12. CDR1 SGHRS and CDR2 YFSETQ come from the germline V gene. This CDR3 is CASSLTSTGAHSYEQYF. The CDR3 DNA follows: TGCGCCAGCAGCCTTACCTCGACAGGGGCCCACTCCTACGAGCAGTACTTC.

This clonotype was counted a few times. The chain carries TRBV14 and TRBJ1-1; 7 bases align to TRBD1. Germline V gene data show CDR1 as SGHDN and CDR2 as FVKESK. The CDR3 is 14 residues long. J lost 1 base, V lost 10 bases, and 9 bases had no gene match. Written as DNA, the CDR3 is TGTGCCACCCGCCCAAGGACAGGGAACACTGAAGCTTTCTTT. Its protein product is CATRPRTGNTEAFF.

The sample holds many counts of this clonotype. The chain has TRBV4-3 and TRBJ2-2; D unresolved. This CDR3 region has 16 residues. Looked up from germline, CDR1 is LGHNA and CDR2 is YSLEER. Trimming took off 1 base at V and 6 bases at J, with 15 bases between the two ends. The CDR3 DNA reads TGCGCCAGCAGCCAAGTCCCCTATTCCACCCCCGGGGAGCTGTTTTTT. Protein product: CASSQVPYSTPGELFF.

This clonotype has a count of ten or more. The chain uses TRBV12-3 or TRBV12-4 and TRBJ2-1, with 8 nucleotides matching TRBD1. The trim removed 6 bases at V and 1 base at J, leaving 5 bases unmatched. This CDR3 is 15 amino acids long. CDR3 bases: TGTGCCAGCAGCCCCCAGGGGGCATCCTACAATGAGCAGTTCTTC. This encodes CASSPQGASYNEQFF.

This clonotype was counted a few times. This chain links TRBV12-3 or TRBV12-4 with TRBJ1-5; D not resolved. Between the trimmed V and J ends, which lost 7 bases and 2 bases, there was a span of 12 bases. This CDR3 comprises 14 residues. DNA for the CDR3: TGTGCCAGCACCCCCGGGCCTGGCAATCAGCCCCAGCATTTT. Its translation: CASTPGPGNQPQHF.

This clonotype was recorded many times. The J gene is TRBJ2-5, the V gene TRBV12-3 or TRBV12-4; D perhaps matches TRBD2 (6 bases). Trimming pared 5 bases from V and 7 bases from J, leaving 17 bases between. This CDR3 region has 14 residues. The CDR3 sequence is CASSPPGLGGTQYF. DNA of the CDR3: TGTGCCAGCAGTCCCCCGGGACTTGGTGGGACCCAGTACTTC.

This chain uses TRBV4-3 with TRBJ1-4, with a tentative D call TRBD1 (5 bases). Per the germline V gene, CDR1 is LGHNA and CDR2 is YSLEER. Trimming took off 2 bases at V and 8 bases at J, with 12 bases between the two ends. The CDR3 consists of 14 residues. The CDR3 coding sequence is TGCGCCAGCAGCCAACGCGGGGCCGGGGAAAAACTGTTTTTT. Its protein is CASSQRGAGEKLFF.

The chain is built from TRBV29-1 and TRBJ1-1; maybe TRBD1 (5 bases). The V gene's germline CDR1 is SQVTM and CDR2 ANQGSEA. V lost 7 bases and J lost 6, with 15 bases in between. There are 12 residues in the CDR3. The CDR3 protein is CSGRPGRAEAFF. Written as DNA, the CDR3 is TGCAGCGGCCGACCGGGACGGGCTGAAGCTTTCTTT. The full variable domain, completed using reference TRBV29-1 and TRBJ1-1, is SAVISQKPSRDICQRGTSLTIQCQVDSQVTMMFWYRQQPGQSLTLIATANQGSEATYESGFVIDKFPISRPNLTFSTLTVSNMSPEDSSIYLCSGRPGRAEAFFGQGTRLTVV.

The sample holds many counts of this clonotype. V usage is TRBV3-1 and J usage is TRBJ2-1; 8 nucleotides align to TRBD1. From germline, CDR1 is LGHDT and CDR2 YNNKEL (reference sequence). CDR3 length equals 18 residues. V shed 0 bases, J shed 6 bases, and the junction held 13 bases outside the gene matches. CDR3: CASSQDRFGRGLGNEQFF. CDR3 bases: TGTGCCAGCAGCCAAGATCGGTTTGGCAGGGGGCTTGGCAATGAGCAGTTCTTC.

V and J are TRBV19 and TRBJ2-7; 11 bases agree with TRBD1. The CDR3 length is 13 residues. Germline values: CDR1 LNHDA, CDR2 SQIVND (reference sequence). With 10 bases clipped from V and 2 bases from J, the junction kept 4 bases outside the gene matches. The CDR3 sequence is CATRDRGTYEQYF. As DNA, the CDR3 is TGTGCCACCCGGGACAGGGGGACCTACGAGCAGTACTTC.

The table lists this clonotype with a few counts. Compared with germline, one end of the junction differs, possibly owing to a read error. The V gene is TRBV12-3 or TRBV12-4, the J gene TRBJ1-1; 9 nucleotides match TRBD1. The CDR3 covers 19 residues. CDR3 region: CASCLGTGYLRWADTEAFF. Written as DNA, the CDR3 is TGTGCCAGCTGTTTAGGGACAGGGTATTTAAGATGGGCTGACACTGAAGCTTTCTTT.

This clonotype was counted only a few times. This rearrangement joins TRBV3-1 to TRBJ2-2, with TRBD1 matching 12 bases. After removal of 4 bases from V and 4 bases from J, the junction contained 4 bases not matched to a gene. CDR3 length equals 16 residues. Germline V gene sequence: CDR1 LGHDT, CDR2 YNNKEL (reference sequence). Written as DNA, the CDR3 is TGTGCCAGCAGCCCGGGACAGGGGGCAATCACCGGGGAGCTGTTTTTT. It translates to CASSPGQGAITGELFF. The whole variable domain, filled in from reference TRBV3-1 and TRBJ2-2, reads DTAVSQTPKYLVTQMGNDKSIKCEQNLGHDTMYWYKQDSKKFLKIMFSYNNKELIINETVPNRFSPKSPDKAHLNLHINSLELGDSAVYFCASSPGQGAITGELFFGEGSRLTVL.

V is TRBV12-5 and J is TRBJ2-1; TRBD2 matches 7 bases. The CDR3 covers 13 residues. Germline V gene data show CDR1 as LGHNT and CDR2 as FRNRAP. V gave up 6 bases and J gave up 7 bases; unmatched junction bases: 6. The chain's CDR3 is CASGTGLMNEQFF. The CDR3, as DNA: TGTGCTAGTGGAACGGGACTAATGAATGAGCAGTTCTTC.

This clonotype was seen ten or more times. The gene calls are TRBV12-3 or TRBV12-4 and TRBJ1-3; D unresolved. The CDR3 length is 16 residues. The V end lost 6 bases, the J end lost 0 bases, and 15 bases lay between the germline ends. CDR3 nucleotides: TGTGCCAGCAGCCTCCACTCCGGACTCTCTGGAAACACCATATATTTT. Translation gives CASSLHSGLSGNTIYF.

J is TRBJ1-5 and V is TRBV5-5, with no clear D. The CDR3 consists of 14 residues. The germline V gene has CDR1 SGHKS and CDR2 YYEKEE (reference sequence). V dropped 3 bases and J dropped 0 bases, with 7 bases sitting between them. Here the CDR3 DNA reads TGTGCCAGCAGCTCGGTCTATAGCAATCAGCCCCAGCATTTT. Translated, it gives CASSSVYSNQPQHF.

This clonotype was seen many times. V usage is TRBV5-1 and J usage is TRBJ2-2, with D unresolved. The CDR3 runs to 13 residues. V dropped 0 bases and J dropped 6 bases, with 6 bases sitting between them. The germline gives CDR1 SGHRS, CDR2 YFSETQ. Here the CDR3 reads CASSLDQAGELFF. The CDR3 DNA reads as TGCGCCAGCAGCTTGGATCAGGCCGGGGAGCTGTTTTTT.

This clonotype turned up a few times. CDR3 in amino acids: CSVEVDGYEQYF. CDR3 in DNA: TGCAGCGTTGAAGTAGACGGCTACGAGCAGTACTTC. V is TRBV29-1 and J is TRBJ2-7; D uncertain. In germline, CDR1 is SQVTM, CDR2 ANQGSEA. The CDR3 length is 12 residues. Trimming took 1 base from V and 3 from J, leaving 7 bases between them.

The genes are TRBV6-2 or TRBV6-3 and TRBJ2-3, with 9 bases lining up with TRBD1. V shed 6 bases and J 1 base; nucleotides not matched to a gene: 8. The CDR3 length is 16 residues. The V gene's germline CDR1 is MNHEY and CDR2 SVGEGT. The CDR3 sequence is CASRAYRGHGTDTQYF. CDR3 coding DNA: TGTGCCAGCAGGGCCTACAGGGGGCACGGCACAGATACGCAGTATTTT.

CDR3 sequence: CASSLTPLNTGELFF. The CDR3 coding sequence is TGTGCCAGCAGTTTGACACCTTTGAACACCGGGGAGCTGTTTTTT. V and J are TRBV28 and TRBJ2-2; the D is unclear. The CDR3 runs 15 residues. Looked up from germline, CDR1 is MDHEN and CDR2 is SYDVKM. V lost 3 bases to trimming and J lost 1 base, with 9 bases between them.

This clonotype showed up many times. The chain has TRBV2 and TRBJ2-2; D remains unclear. CDR1 SNHLY and CDR2 FYNNEI come from the germline V gene. The CDR3 has 13 amino acids. V was shortened by 3 bases and J by 8 bases, with 10 bases between the two germline ends. The DNA for the CDR3 is TGTGCCAGCAGTGATTCGTTGGCGGGGGAGCTGTTTTTT. It is translated as CASSDSLAGELFF.

This clonotype was seen many times. V is TRBV20-1 and J is TRBJ2-5; 8 nucleotides agree with TRBD2. The CDR3 is made up of 14 amino acids. The V segment lost 6 bases and the J segment 5 bases; nucleotides outside the gene matches: 11. The V gene's germline CDR1 is DFQATT and CDR2 SNEGSKA (reference sequence). The CDR3, as DNA: TGCAGTGCCCCCGCTGCGGGGGGCCTCGAGACCCAGTACTTC. The encoded protein is CSAPAAGGLETQYF.

Only a few counts were recorded for this clonotype. In nucleotides, the CDR3 is TGTGCCACCCGGTACAATTCACCCCTCCACTTT. Residues: CATRYNSPLHF. The V gene is TRBV24-1, the J gene TRBJ1-6; D not resolved. Trimming removed 9 bases at V and 7 bases at J, with 6 bases between. Per germline, CDR1 KGHDR and CDR2 SFDVKD. This CDR3 is 11 amino acids long.

At least ten counts were recorded for this clonotype. The rearrangement links TRBV18 to TRBJ2-5; D is unresolved. V lost 0 bases to trimming and J lost 3 bases, with 5 bases between them. CDR1 and CDR2 (germline): KGHSH, LQKENI. CDR3 length: 13 amino acids. CDR3 nucleotides: TGTGCCAGCTCACCACCGGAAGAAGAGACCCAGTACTTC. Translating gives CASSPPEEETQYF.

The V call is TRBV4-3, the J call TRBJ1-2, with no clear D. Germline V lookup: CDR1 LGHNA, CDR2 YSLEER. This CDR3 has 14 amino acids. V lost 0 bases and J lost 3, with 8 bases in between. This CDR3 reads CASSQDTAHYGYTF. CDR3 bases: TGCGCCAGCAGCCAAGATACGGCACACTATGGCTACACCTTC.

This clonotype was counted a few times. The chain recombines TRBV29-1 with TRBJ2-1, with TRBD2 identical over 13 bases. The CDR3 is 15 residues long. Germline V lookup: CDR1 SQVTM, CDR2 ANQGSEA. The trim removed 1 base at V and 9 bases at J, leaving 6 bases unmatched. CDR3 bases: TGCAGCGTTGAAGGCGGACTAGCGGGAGCTTTTGAGCAGTTCTTC. This codes for CSVEGGLAGAFEQFF.

J is TRBJ1-4 and V is TRBV20-1; D is uncertain. This CDR3 region has 15 residues. V was trimmed by 0 bases and J by 8 bases, leaving 16 bases between them. Germline CDR1 DFQATT, CDR2 SNEGSKA (reference sequence). The CDR3 DNA follows: TGCAGTGCTAGAGACCTCGGACGGGCGGGAGAAAAACTGTTTTTT. It codes for CSARDLGRAGEKLFF.

The table lists this clonotype with many counts. V is TRBV30 and J is TRBJ2-7; D ambiguous. Germline values: CDR1 GTSNPN, CDR2 SVGIG (reference sequence). The ends were cut back, 0 bases at V and 2 bases at J, with 5 bases in the middle. The CDR3 length is 12 residues. The CDR3 is CAWSVTAYEQYF. The CDR3 DNA sequence: TGTGCCTGGAGTGTTACGGCCTACGAGCAGTACTTC.

This clonotype was seen only a few times. The rearrangement joins TRBV30 to TRBJ2-2, with 7 bases matching TRBD2. CDR3 size: 15 residues. V lost 4 bases, J lost 4 bases, and 9 bases stayed unmatched. The germline CDR1 and CDR2 sequences are GTSNPN and SVGIG (reference sequence). CDR3 sequence: CAWNFMTGGTGELFF. The DNA for the CDR3 is TGTGCCTGGAACTTCATGACGGGGGGCACCGGGGAGCTGTTTTTT.